The present T cell receptor (beta chain) was sequenced within a study of blood T cells in healthy people across ages. This CDR3 region has 14 residues. Turning to this clonotype: Its antigen is still unknown.

Researchers collected about 9.1 milliliters of peripheral blood from every single donor. Sample-barcoded 5' priming and a J-beta primer mix drove a second PCR of about 6 to 12 cycles. Each single sample gave us at least 3 million CDR3-containing paired-end reads. TCRdb used MiXCR to reprocess the 5' RACE reads, holding one entry per CDR3 protein. The repertoire holds about 1 million distinct CDR3 sequences, around 43% seen once, with approximately 17% in the top ten. Findings and limits, study-wide: Comparison with aged donors showed that long-lived donors had more naive CD4+ cells and higher diversity. It was held that the diversity estimates obtained from one million T cells were underestimates.

Sequenced input: blood. This TCR was recovered from a woman in her fifties or sixties in good health. This rearrangement joins TRBV21-1 to TRBJ2-7; the D call of TRBD1 is as the table states it, not checked on the DNA. TRBV21-1 is tagged as a pseudogene. In DNA form, the CDR3 reads TGTGCCAGCAGCCAACCCGGCAGCGACAATGAGCAGTACTTC. Encoded protein: CASSQPGSDNEQYF.